The present entry profiles one T cell receptor beta chain with its context. Its target is unknown. The sample providers were healthy Caucasian people from Russia, aged roughly 6 to 95. Each donor had 8.5 to 10 milliliters of peripheral blood drawn. The record originates from a study of blood T cells in healthy people across ages. Turning to the study itself: There was about one barcoded beta molecule captured by template switching per two T cells. Study conclusions and caveats: TCR beta diversity per million T cells fell roughly linearly with age.

The CDR3 covers 14 residues. Germline assignment: CDR1 MNHEY and CDR2 SVGEGT. The V gene end was trimmed by 8 bases and the J gene end by 7 bases; junction bases not matched to a gene: 9. With a J-beta primer mix and a sample-barcoded 5' primer, a second PCR ran roughly 6 to 12 cycles. TCRdb ran MiXCR on the 5' RACE reads and lists one entry per CDR3 protein. The sample records approximately 830,000 distinct CDR3 sequences, around 68% being singletons. The sequenced material came from blood. This TCR came from a young man in good health. V is TRBV6-2 or TRBV6-3 and J is TRBJ2-1; 9 positions agree with TRBD2. The CDR3 protein is CASALGGGANEQFF. The CDR3 nucleotides read TGTGCCAGCGCCCTTGGCGGGGGGGCAAATGAGCAGTTCTTC.